This is a list of T cell receptor beta chains from one sample in a study of CXCR3-negative and CXCR3-positive naive CD8 T cells. TCRdb reanalyzed the 5' RACE reads, giving one entry per CDR3 protein sequence and no DNA. The record lists tens of thousands of distinct CDR3 sequences, of which the ten most abundant hold about 4.9%. Sequencing input: naive CXCR3+ CD8+ T cells from blood. The receptors come from a human donor in good health. Some clones in this sample may be carry-over from other donors' samples. The CDR3 runs from the conserved cysteine through the conserved F or W.

CDR3: CASSTGTGEFNEQFF
J: TRBJ2-1
V: TRBV5-1

CDR3: CASSQFRGNEQFF
J: TRBJ2-1
V: TRBV4-3

CDR3: CSVEGGLNTEAFF
J: TRBJ1-1
V: TRBV29-1

CDR3: CSVERGAPYEQYF
J: TRBJ2-7
V: TRBV29-1

CDR3: CDISGKDRAEAFF
J: TRBJ1-1
V: TRBV10-3

CDR3: CASSHGGSNQPQHF
J: TRBJ1-5
V: TRBV7-3

CDR3: CSVVLGGSFYEQYF
J: TRBJ2-7
V: TRBV29-1

CDR3: CASSFDDRGEYTF
J: TRBJ1-2
V: TRBV7-9

CDR3: CASSFFGNTGELFF
J: TRBJ2-2
V: TRBV5-1

CDR3: CASSITGAGELFF
J: TRBJ2-2
V: TRBV7-3

CDR3: CASSSRTDSGNTIYF
J: TRBJ1-3
V: TRBV28

CDR3: CAWSLDVEQFF
J: TRBJ2-1
V: TRBV30

CDR3: CASSHRGRIYEQYF
J: TRBJ2-7
V: TRBV28

CDR3: CASSTGQGYYNEQFF
J: TRBJ2-1
V: TRBV19

CDR3: CASSLGTSGGNTDTQYF
J: TRBJ2-3
V: TRBV12-3/TRBV12-4

CDR3: CASSPPGTLPYEQYF
J: TRBJ2-7
V: TRBV28

CDR3: CASSPHLSTGELFF
J: TRBJ2-2
V: TRBV5-5

CDR3: CASSQDMAYNSPLHF
J: TRBJ1-6
V: TRBV4-1

CDR3: CASSPGTSNEQFF
J: TRBJ2-1
V: TRBV5-5

CDR3: CASSLRPGQYNSPLHF
J: TRBJ1-6
V: TRBV28